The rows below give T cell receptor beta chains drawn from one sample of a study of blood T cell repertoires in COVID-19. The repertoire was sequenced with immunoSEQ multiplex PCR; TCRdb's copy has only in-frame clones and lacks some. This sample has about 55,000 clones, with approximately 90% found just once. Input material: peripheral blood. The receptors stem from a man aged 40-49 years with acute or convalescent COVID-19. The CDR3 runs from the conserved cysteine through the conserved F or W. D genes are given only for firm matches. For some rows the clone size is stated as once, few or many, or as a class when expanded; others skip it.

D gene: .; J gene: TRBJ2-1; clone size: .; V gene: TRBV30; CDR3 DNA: TGTGCCGCGCAAGTCCGGGTTGAGCAGTTCTTC; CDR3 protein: CAAQVRVEQFF
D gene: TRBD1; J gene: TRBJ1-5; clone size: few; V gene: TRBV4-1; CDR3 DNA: TGCGCCAGCAGCCACGACAGGGGGCTGGGTCAGCCCCAGCATTTT; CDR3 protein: CASSHDRGLGQPQHF
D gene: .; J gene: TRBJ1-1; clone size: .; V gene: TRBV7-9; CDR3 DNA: TGTGCCAGCAGCTTAGGGGGCGGGGCCACTGAAGCTTTCTTT; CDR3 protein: CASSLGGGATEAFF
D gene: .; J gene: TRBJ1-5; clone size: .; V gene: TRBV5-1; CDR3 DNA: TGCGCCAGCAGCTTGGGGGGACAACCTAATCAGCCCCAGCATTTT; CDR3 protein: CASSLGGQPNQPQHF
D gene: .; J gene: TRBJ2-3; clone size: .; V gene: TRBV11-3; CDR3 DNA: TGTGCCAGCAGCTTAAATTCAGGGGCCCTCCTGTGGGATACGCAGTATTTT; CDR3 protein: CASSLNSGALLWDTQYF
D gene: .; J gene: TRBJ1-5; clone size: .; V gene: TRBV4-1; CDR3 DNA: TGCGCCAGCAGCCAAGAGGGGTTCGGGGATCAGCCCCAGCATTTT; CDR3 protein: CASSQEGFGDQPQHF
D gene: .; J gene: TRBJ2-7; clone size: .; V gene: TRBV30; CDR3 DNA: TGTGCCTGGAGAGACGGGACAGGGGTAGCGGGAGTCTACGAGCAGTACTTC; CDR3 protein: CAWRDGTGVAGVYEQYF
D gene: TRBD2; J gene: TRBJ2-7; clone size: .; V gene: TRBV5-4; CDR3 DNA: TGTGCCAGCAGCTGGGGCCTAGCGGAAATGGCTCAGCAGTACTTC; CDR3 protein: CASSWGLAEMAQQYF
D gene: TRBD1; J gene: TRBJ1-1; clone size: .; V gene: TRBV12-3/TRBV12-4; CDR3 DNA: TGTGCCAGCAGCACCACAGGGGGCACTGAAGCTTTCTTT; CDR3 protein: CASSTTGGTEAFF
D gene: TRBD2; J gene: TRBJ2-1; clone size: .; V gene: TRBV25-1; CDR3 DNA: TGTGCCAGCAGGGGACTAGCGGCCAATGAGCAGTTCTTC; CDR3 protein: CASRGLAANEQFF
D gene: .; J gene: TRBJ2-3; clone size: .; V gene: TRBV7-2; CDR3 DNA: TGTGCCAGCAGCTTAGCCCCTGTGGAGGGAAAGCAGTATTTT; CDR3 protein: CASSLAPVEGKQYF
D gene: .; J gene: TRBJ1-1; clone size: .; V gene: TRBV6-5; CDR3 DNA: TGTGCCACCTACAGGACCATGAACACTGAAGCTTTCTTT; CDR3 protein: CATYRTMNTEAFF
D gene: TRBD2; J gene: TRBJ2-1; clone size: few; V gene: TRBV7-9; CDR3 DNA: TGTGCCAGCAGCCCTAGCGGGACCTTTCATGAGCAGTTCTTC; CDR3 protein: CASSPSGTFHEQFF
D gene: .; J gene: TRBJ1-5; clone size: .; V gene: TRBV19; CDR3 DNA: TGTGCCAGTAGTATACCCGGCGCAGGGGATCAGCCCCAGCATTTT; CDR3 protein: CASSIPGAGDQPQHF
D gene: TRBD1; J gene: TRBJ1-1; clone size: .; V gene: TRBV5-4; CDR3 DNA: TGTGCCAGCAGATTGACAGGGGGAGGGAACACTGAAGCTTTCTTT; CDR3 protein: CASRLTGGGNTEAFF
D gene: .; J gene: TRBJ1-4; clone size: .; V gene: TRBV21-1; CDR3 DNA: TGTGCCAGCCCAGGGTCAACTAATGAAAAACTGTTTTTT; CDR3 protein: CASPGSTNEKLFF
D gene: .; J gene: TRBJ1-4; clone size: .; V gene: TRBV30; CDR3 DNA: TGTGCCTGGATAGGCGACAGCCTTGAAAAACTGTTTTTT; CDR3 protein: CAWIGDSLEKLFF
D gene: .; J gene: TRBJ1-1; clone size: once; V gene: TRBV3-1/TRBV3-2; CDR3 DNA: TGTGCCAGCAGCCAAGACAACAGGGAAGCTTTCTTT; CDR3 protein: CASSQDNREAFF
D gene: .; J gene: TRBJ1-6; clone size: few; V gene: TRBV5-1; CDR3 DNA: TGCGCCAGCAGCTTGGAGGGAGGACACTATAATTCACCCCTCCACTTT; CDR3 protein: CASSLEGGHYNSPLHF
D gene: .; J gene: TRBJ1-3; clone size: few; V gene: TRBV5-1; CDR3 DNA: TGCGCCAGCAGCTTGGGGGGCTCTCCCGGAAACACCATATATTTT; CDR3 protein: CASSLGGSPGNTIYF
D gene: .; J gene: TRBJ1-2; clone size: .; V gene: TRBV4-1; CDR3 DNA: TGCGCCAGCAGCCAAGAGCGGGGGGGGGTTTATGGCTACACCTTC; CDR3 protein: CASSQERGGVYGYTF
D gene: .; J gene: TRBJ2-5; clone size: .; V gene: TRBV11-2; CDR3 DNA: TGTGCCAGCAGCTTAAGAGACCCGAGGGAGACCCAGTACTTC; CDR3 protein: CASSLRDPRETQYF
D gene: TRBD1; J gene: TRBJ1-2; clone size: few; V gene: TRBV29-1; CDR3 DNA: TGCAGTATACAGGGGGCGCGTGATGGCTACACCTTC; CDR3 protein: CSIQGARDGYTF
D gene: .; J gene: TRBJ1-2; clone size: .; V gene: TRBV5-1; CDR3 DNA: TGCGCCAGCAGCTTGGCCTATTGGGGGGGCGATGGCTACACCTTC; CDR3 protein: CASSLAYWGGDGYTF
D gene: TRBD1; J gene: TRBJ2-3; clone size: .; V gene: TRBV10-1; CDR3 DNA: TGCGCCAGCAGGGGAGACAGGGGTAAAACAGATACGCAGTATTTT; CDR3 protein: CASRGDRGKTDTQYF
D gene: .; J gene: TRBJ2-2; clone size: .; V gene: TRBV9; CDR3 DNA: TGTGCCAGCAGCGTCGCTCCCCCGGGAGAGGGGGAGCTGTTTTTT; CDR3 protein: CASSVAPPGEGELFF
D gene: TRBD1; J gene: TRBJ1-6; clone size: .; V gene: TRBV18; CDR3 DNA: TGTGCCAGCTCACCCGACAGGGGCATAATCGGTTCACCCCTCCACTTT; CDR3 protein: CASSPDRGIIGSPLHF
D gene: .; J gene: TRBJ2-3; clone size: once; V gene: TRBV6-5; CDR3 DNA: TGTGCCAGCAGTACACAGGATGAGGCAGATACGCAGTATTTT; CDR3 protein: CASSTQDEADTQYF
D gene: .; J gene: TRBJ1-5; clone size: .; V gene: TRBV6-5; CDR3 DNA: TGTGCCAGCAGTTACTCGACAGGTACCAATCAGCCCCAGCATTTT; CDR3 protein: CASSYSTGTNQPQHF
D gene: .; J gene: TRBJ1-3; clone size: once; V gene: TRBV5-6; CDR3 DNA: TGTGCCAGCAGCACGACAGGAAGATTCACATACTCTGGAAACACCATATATTTT; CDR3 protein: CASSTTGRFTYSGNTIYF
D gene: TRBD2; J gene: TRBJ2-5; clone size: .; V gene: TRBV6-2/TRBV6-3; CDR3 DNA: TGTGCCAGCAGTTACCGATGGACTAGCGGGAGGGCCTCGCAAGAGACCCAGTACTTC; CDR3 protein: CASSYRWTSGRASQETQYF
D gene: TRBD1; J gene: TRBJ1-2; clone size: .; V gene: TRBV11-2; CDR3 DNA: TGTGCCAGCAGCTTCGACGCCGGGACAGGGGTTTATGGCTACACCTTC; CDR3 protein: CASSFDAGTGVYGYTF
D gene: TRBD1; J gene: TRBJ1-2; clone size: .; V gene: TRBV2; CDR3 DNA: TGTGCCAGCAGACTCAGGGGGAACGAGGGTGGCTACACCTTC; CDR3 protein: CASRLRGNEGGYTF
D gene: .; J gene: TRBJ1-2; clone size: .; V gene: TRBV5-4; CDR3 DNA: TGTGCCAGCAGCTTGGTGGGGGCAGTTGGCTACACCTTC; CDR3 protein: CASSLVGAVGYTF
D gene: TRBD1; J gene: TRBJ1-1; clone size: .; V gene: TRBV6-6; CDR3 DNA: TGTGCCAGCAGTTACGGACAGGGGATGAGGATAGGGGAAGCTTTCTTT; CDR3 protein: CASSYGQGMRIGEAFF
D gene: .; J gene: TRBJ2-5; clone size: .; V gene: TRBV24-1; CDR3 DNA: TGTGCCACCAGTGCAACGCCCGGTCTACGAGGAGAGACCCAGTACTTC; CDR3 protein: CATSATPGLRGETQYF
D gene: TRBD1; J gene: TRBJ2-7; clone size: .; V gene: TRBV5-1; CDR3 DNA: TGCGCCAGCAGCGTACACGACAGGGTTCGGGACGAGCAGTACTTC; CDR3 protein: CASSVHDRVRDEQYF
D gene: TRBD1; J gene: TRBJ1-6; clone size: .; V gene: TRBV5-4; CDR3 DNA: TGTGCCAGCAGCGGGACAGGGCATTATAATTCACCCCTCCACTTT; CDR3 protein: CASSGTGHYNSPLHF
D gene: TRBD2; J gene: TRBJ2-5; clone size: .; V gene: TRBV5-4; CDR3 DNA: TGTGCCAGCAGCAGCGGACTAGCGGGAGTAACGGAGACCCAGTACTTC; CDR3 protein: CASSSGLAGVTETQYF
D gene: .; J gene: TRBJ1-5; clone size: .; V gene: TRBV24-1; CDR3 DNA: TGTGCCACCAGTGATTTGCTAGGACAGCCCCAGCATTTT; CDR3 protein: CATSDLLGQPQHF
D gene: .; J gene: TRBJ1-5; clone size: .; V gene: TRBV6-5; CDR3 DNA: TGTGCCAGCAGTTACTCGAAGGGGGGCAATCAGCCCCAGCATTTT; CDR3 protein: CASSYSKGGNQPQHF
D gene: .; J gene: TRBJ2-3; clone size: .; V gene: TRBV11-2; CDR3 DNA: TGTGCCAGCACCCCGCAGGGTACCAGCACAGATACGCAGTATTTT; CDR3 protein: CASTPQGTSTDTQYF
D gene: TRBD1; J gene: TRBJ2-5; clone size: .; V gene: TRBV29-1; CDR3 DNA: TGCAGCGGTGCTCCGGGACAGGGGGGTCAGACCCAGTACTTC; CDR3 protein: CSGAPGQGGQTQYF
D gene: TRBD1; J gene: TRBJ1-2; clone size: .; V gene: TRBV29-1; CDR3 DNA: TGCAGCGCCGACCGGACAGGATACGGCTACACCTTC; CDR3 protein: CSADRTGYGYTF
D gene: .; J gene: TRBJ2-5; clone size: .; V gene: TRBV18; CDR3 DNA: TGTGCCAGCTCACCCAAAACCCAGGGGCAGCTACAAGAGACCCAGTACTTC; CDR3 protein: CASSPKTQGQLQETQYF